Sequencing of this TCR beta chain was carried out in a study of cytomegalovirus exposure and HLA in healthy donors. PCR involved 60 Vbeta and 13 Jbeta primers. The protocol was immunoSEQ multiplex PCR, while the TCRdb copy is restricted to in-frame clones and leaves out a portion. The sample contains some 200,000 clones, 70% to 85% of which appear only once. This clone occurred a few times. Trimming cost V 6 bases and J 4 bases, with 4 bases left between them. Germline loops: CDR1 MGHRA, CDR2 YSYEKL. The CDR3 contains 11 residues. Sequenced: PBMCs. V is TRBV4-1 and J is TRBJ1-3; no definite D call. This receptor was identified in a woman aged 35 to 49 in good health and CMV-seronegative. The CDR3 protein is CASSSGNTIYF. The CDR3 nucleotides read TGCGCCAGCAGTTCGGGAAACACCATATATTTT.